This TCR beta chain was profiled in a study of T cell clonality in common variable immunodeficiency. The repertoire was sequenced with immunoSEQ multiplex PCR; TCRdb's copy has only in-frame clones and lacks some. This set yields around 50,000 clones and no singletons; the top ten hold 5% to 6.5%. Germline trimming cut 6 bases from V and 5 bases from J; bases unmatched to any gene: 7. CDR3 length equals 14 residues. Looked up from germline, CDR1 is DFQATT and CDR2 is SNEGSKA (reference sequence). Study-wide results and limits: CVID subjects shared fewer TCRbeta clones than healthy controls did.

The table lists this clone with many counts. Antigen unknown. The observed sequence ends 3 residues before the CDR3 terminus, with the missing tail filled in from the germline J gene. Material for sequencing was peripheral blood mononuclear cells. The chain combines TRBV20-1 with TRBJ2-2, with 9 nucleotides matching TRBD2. The receptor was isolated from a person aged 18 to 75 in good health. Partial CDR3 DNA: TGCAGTGCCAGCCAAGCGGGGGGAACCGGGGAG. It codes for CSASQAGGTGE. The whole CDR3 is CSASQAGGTGELFF.